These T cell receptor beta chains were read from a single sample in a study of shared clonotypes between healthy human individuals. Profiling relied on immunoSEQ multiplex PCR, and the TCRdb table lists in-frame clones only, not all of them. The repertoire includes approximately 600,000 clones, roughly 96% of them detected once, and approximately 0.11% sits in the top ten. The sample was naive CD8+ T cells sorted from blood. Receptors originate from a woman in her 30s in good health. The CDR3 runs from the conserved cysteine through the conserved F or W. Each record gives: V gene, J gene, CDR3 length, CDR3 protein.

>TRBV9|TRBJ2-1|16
CASSTDLAGGPFEQFF
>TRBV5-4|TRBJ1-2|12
CASSLGSAQLNF
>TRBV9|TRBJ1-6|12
CASSVEGGPLHF
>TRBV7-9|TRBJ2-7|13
CASSGTTGNEQYF
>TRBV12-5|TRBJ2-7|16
CASGVTYGTEIYEQYF
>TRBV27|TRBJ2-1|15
CASSLGVAGETEQFF
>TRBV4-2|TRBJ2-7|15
CASSQEGRETYEQYF
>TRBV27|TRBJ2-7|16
CASSLGVSGRRSEQYF
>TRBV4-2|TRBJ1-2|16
CASSQVSWDTNYGYTF
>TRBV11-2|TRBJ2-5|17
CASSLQGWTPGRETQYF
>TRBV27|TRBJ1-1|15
CASRYMGLTNTEAFF
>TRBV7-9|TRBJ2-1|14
CASSSRTGVNEQFF
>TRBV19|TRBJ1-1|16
CASSIRGRDGGPEAFF
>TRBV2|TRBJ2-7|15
CASKAVDSTPYEQYF
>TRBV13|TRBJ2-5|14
CASSLSIHGETQYF
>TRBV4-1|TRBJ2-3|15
CASSPWKRNTDTQYF
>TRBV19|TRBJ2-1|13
CASSIDQEGEQFF
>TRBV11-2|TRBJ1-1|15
CASREFFGMNTEAFF
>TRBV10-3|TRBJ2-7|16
CAISESIDAGRLEQYF
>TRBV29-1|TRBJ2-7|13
CSVEGSTHYEQYF
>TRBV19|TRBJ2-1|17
CASSPRGALVLGNEQFF
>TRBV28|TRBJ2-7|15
CASSVSGRGAYEQYF